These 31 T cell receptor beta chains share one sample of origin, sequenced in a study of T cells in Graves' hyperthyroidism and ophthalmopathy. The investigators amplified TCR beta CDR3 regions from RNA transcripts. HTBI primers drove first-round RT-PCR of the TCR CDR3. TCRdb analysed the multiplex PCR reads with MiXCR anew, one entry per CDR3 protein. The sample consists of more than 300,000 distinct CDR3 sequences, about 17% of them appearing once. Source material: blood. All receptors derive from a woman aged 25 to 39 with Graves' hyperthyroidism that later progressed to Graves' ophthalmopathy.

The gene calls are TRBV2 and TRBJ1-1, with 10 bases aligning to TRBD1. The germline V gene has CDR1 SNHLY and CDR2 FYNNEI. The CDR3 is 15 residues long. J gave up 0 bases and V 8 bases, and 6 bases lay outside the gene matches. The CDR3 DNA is TGTGCCAGCCCCGGGGGACAGGGGATGAACACTGAAGCTTTCTTT. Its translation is CASPGGQGMNTEAFF.

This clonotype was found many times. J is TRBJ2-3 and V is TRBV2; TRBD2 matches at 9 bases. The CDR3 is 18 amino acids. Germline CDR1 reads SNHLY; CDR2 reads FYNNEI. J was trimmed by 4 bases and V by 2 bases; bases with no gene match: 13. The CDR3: CASSERAGGPFSPDTQYF. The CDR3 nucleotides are TGTGCCAGCAGTGAAAGGGCGGGGGGGCCGTTCAGCCCAGATACGCAGTATTTT.

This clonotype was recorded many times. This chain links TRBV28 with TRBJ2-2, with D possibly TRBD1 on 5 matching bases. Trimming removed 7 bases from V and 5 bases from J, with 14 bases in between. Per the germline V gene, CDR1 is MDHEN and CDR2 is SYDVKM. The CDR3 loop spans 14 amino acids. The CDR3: CASTDSLGTGELFF. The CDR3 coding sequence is TGTGCCAGCACTGACAGCCTCGGGACCGGGGAGCTGTTTTTT.

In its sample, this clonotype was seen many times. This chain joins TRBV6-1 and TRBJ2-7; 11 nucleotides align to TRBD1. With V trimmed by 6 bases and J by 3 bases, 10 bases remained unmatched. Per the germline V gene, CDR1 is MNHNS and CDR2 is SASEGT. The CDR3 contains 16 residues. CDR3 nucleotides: TGTGCCAGCAGCGTCTCCGGTGGGACAGGGGGCTACGAGCAGTACTTC. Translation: CASSVSGGTGGYEQYF.

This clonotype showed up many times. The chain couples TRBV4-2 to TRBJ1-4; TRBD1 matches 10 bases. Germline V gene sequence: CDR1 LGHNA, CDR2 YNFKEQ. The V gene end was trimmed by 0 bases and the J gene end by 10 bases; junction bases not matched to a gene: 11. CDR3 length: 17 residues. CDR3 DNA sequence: TGTGCCAGCAGCCAAGAAGGCAAGGGACAGGGGTGGGGAAAACTGTTTTTT. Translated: CASSQEGKGQGWGKLFF.

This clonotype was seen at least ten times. CDR3 coding DNA: TGCGCCAGCCGGCTAGCGGGAGTGGGAGAGACCCAGTACTTC. This encodes CASRLAGVGETQYF. The chain joins TRBV10-2 to TRBJ2-5; TRBD2 matches at 10 bases. V trimming: 8 bases; J trimming: 4 bases; junction bases outside the gene matches: 7. Germline V CDR1 and CDR2: WSHSY, SAAADI. CDR3 length equals 14 residues.

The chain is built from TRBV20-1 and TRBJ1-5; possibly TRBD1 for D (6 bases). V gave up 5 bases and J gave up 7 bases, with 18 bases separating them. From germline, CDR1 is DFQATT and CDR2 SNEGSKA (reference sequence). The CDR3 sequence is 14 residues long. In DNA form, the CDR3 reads TGCAGTGCTCCCGAGGACAGTCGTGGCCAGCCCCAGCATTTT. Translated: CSAPEDSRGQPQHF.

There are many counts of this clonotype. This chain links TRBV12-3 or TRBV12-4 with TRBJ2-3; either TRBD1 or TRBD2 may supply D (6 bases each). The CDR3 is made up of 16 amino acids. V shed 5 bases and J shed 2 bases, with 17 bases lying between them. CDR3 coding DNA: TGTGCCAGCAGTAAGGACAGCCTAGCGTACACAGATACGCAGTATTTT. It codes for CASSKDSLAYTDTQYF.

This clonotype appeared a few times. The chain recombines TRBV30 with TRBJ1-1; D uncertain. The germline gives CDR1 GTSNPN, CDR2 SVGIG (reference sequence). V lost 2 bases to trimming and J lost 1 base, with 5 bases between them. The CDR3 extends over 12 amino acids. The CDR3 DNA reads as TGTGCCTGGAGTTACGGGAACACTGAAGCTTTCTTT. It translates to CAWSYGNTEAFF.

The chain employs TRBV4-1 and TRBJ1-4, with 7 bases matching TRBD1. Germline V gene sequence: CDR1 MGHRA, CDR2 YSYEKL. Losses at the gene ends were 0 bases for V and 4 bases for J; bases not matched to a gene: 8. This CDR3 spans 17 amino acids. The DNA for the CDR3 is TGCGCCAGCAGCCAAGATGAAACAGGGGCCCATAATGAAAAACTGTTTTTT. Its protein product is CASSQDETGAHNEKLFF.

In DNA, the CDR3 is TGTGCCAGCAGCTTAGTCGGATTCTACCCCACCGGGGAGCTGTTTTTT. Its protein is CASSLVGFYPTGELFF. The J gene is TRBJ2-2, the V gene TRBV7-9, with D uncertain. The CDR3 loop spans 16 amino acids. Germline CDR1 reads SEHNR; CDR2 reads FQNEAQ (reference sequence). V shed 1 base and J shed 4 bases, with 13 bases lying between them.

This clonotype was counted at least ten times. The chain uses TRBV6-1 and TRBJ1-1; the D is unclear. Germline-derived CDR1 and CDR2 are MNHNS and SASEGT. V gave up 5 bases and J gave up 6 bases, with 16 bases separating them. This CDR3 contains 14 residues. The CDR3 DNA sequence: TGTGCCAGCAGTTACGCGCTAGGGATCGCTGAAGCTTTCTTT. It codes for CASSYALGIAEAFF.

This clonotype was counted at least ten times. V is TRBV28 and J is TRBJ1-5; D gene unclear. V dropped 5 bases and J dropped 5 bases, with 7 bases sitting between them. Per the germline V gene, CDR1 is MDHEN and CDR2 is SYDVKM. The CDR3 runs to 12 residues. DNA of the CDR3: TGTGCCAGCAGTAGGACCCATCAGCCCCAGCATTTT. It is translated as CASSRTHQPQHF.

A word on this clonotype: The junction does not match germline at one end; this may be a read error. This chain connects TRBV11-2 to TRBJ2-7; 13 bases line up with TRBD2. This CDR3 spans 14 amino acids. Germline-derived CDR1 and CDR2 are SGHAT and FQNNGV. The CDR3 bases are TGTGCCAACAGCCGGACTAGCGGGAGCGCCGAGCAGTACTTC. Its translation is CANSRTSGSAEQYF.

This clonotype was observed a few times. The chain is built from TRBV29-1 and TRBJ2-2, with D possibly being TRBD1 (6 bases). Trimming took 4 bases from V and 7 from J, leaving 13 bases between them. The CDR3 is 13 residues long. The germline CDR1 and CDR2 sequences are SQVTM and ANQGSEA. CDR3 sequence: CSVATQGNGELFF. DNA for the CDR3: TGCAGCGTTGCAACCCAGGGGAACGGGGAGCTGTTTTTT.

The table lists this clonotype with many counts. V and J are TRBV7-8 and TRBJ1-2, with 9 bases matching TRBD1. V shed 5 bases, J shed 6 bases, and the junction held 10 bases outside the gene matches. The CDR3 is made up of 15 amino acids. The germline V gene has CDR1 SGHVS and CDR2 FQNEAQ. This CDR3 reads CASSGFRDRAHGYTF. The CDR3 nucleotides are TGTGCCAGCAGCGGATTCCGGGACAGGGCCCATGGCTACACCTTC.

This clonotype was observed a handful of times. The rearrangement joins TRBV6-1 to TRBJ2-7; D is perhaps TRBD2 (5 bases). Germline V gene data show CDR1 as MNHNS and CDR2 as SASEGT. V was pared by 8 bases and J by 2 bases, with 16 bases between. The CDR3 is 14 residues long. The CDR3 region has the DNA TGTGCCAGCGAGGGCGAGCGGAATGCCTACGAGCAGTACTTC. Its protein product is CASEGERNAYEQYF.

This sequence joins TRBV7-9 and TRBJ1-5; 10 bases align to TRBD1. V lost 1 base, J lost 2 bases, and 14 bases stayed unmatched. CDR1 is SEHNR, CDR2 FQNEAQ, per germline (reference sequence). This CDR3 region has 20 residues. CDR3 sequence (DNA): TGTGCCAGCAGCTTAGTCACCGGGACAGGGGACTTTAGTGGCAATCAGCCCCAGCATTTT. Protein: CASSLVTGTGDFSGNQPQHF.

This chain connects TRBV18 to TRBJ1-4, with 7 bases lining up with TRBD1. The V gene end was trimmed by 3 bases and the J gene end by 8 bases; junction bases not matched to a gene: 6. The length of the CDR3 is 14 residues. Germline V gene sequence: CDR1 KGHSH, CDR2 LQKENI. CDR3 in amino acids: CASSPNTGDEKLFF. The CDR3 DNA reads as TGTGCCAGCTCACCGAACACAGGGGACGAAAAACTGTTTTTT.

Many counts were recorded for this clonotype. The CDR3 loop is CSVETYQAYEQYF. The CDR3 nucleotides read TGCAGCGTTGAAACCTACCAGGCCTACGAGCAGTACTTC. The chain uses TRBV29-1 and TRBJ2-7; D gene ambiguous. Trimming removed 2 bases from V and 2 bases from J, with 10 bases in between. This CDR3 comprises 13 residues. From germline, CDR1 is SQVTM and CDR2 ANQGSEA.

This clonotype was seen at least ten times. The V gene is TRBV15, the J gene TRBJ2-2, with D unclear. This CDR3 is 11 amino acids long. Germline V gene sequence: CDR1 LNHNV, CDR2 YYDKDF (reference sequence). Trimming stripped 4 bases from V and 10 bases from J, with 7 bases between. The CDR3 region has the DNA TGTGCCACCAGCAAAGCCCTGGAGCTGTTTTTT. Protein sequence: CATSKALELFF.

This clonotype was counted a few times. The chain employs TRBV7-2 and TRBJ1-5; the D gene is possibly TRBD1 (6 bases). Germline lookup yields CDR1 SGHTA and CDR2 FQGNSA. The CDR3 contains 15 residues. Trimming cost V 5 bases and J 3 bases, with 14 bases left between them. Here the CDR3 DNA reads TGTGCCAGCAGCGCCGAGGGGGGAAACAATCAGCCCCAGCATTTT. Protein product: CASSAEGGNNQPQHF.

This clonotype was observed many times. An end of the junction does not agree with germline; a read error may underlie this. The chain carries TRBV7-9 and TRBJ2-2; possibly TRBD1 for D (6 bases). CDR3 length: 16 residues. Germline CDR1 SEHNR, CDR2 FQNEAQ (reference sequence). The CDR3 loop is CANSFLRGTNTGELFF. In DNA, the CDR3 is TGTGCCAACAGCTTCCTCAGGGGTACGAACACCGGGGAGCTGTTTTTT.

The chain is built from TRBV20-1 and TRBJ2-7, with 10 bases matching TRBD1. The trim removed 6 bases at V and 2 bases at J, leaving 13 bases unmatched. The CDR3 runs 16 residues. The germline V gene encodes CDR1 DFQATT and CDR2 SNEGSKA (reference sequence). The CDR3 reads CSATEPKDRGAYEQYF. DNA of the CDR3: TGCAGTGCAACCGAACCTAAGGACAGGGGGGCCTACGAGCAGTACTTC.

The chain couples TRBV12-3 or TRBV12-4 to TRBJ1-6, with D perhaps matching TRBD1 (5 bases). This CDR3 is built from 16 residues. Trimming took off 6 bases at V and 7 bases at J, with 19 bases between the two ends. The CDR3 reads CASSLVHGTPNSPLHF. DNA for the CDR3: TGTGCCAGCAGCCTCGTCCACGGGACTCCGAATTCACCCCTCCACTTT.

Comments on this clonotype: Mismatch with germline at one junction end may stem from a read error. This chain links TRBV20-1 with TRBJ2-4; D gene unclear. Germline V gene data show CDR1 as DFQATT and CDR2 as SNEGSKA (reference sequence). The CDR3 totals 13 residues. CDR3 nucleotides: TGCAGTGCCGGAATCAACAGCAAAAACATGCAGTACTTC. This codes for CSAGINSKNMQYF.

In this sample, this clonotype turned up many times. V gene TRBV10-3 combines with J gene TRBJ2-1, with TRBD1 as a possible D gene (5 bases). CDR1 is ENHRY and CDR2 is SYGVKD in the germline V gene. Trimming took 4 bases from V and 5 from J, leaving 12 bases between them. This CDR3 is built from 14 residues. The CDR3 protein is CAISGDRDNNEQFF. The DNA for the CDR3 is TGTGCCATCAGTGGAGACAGAGATAACAATGAGCAGTTCTTC.

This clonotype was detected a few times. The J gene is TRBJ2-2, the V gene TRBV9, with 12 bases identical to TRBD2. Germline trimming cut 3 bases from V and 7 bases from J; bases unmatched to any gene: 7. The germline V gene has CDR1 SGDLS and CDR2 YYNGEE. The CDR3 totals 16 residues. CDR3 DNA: TGTGCCAGCAGCGAAACGACTAGCGGGAGAGTCGGGGAGCTGTTTTTT. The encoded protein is CASSETTSGRVGELFF.

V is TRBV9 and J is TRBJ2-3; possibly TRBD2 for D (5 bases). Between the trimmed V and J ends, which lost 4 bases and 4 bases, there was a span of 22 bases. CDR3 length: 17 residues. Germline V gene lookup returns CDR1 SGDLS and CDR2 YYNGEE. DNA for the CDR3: TGTGCCAGCAGCTTACCGTCTAGTTTGGGGAGCCCAGATACGCAGTATTTT. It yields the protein CASSLPSSLGSPDTQYF.

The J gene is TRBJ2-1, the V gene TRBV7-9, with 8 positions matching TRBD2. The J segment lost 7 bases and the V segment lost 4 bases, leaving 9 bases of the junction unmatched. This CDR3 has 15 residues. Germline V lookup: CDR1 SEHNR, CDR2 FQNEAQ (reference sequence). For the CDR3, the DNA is TGTGCCAGCAGCTCAGCGGGAGTAGGGCATAATGAGCAGTTCTTC. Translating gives CASSSAGVGHNEQFF.

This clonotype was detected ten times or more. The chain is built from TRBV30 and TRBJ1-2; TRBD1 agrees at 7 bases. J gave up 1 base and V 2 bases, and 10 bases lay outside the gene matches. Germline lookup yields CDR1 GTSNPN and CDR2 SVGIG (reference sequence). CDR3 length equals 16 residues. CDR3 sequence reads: CAWSTPRDSLNYGYTF. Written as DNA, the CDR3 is TGTGCCTGGAGTACCCCCCGGGACAGCCTTAACTATGGCTACACCTTC.